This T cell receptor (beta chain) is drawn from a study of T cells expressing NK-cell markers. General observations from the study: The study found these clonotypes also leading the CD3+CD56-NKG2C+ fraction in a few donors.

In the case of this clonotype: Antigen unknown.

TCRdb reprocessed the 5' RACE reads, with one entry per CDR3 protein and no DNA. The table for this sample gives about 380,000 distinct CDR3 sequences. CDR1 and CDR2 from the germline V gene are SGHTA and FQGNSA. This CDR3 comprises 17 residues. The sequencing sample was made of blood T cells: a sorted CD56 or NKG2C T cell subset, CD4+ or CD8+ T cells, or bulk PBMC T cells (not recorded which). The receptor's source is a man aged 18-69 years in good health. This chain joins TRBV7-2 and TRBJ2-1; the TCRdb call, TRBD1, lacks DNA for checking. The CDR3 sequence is CASSFVGTRQPYNEQFF.